Sequencing of this T cell receptor beta chain was carried out in a study of control samples from healthy donors and cancer patients. The assay was immunoSEQ multiplex PCR, and TCRdb's table has in-frame clones only and misses some. The table shows roughly 95,000 clones, with around 90% occurring only once. Input material: blood. This receptor was taken from a man younger than 45 in good health.

CDR3 protein: CASRQNGGESEQFF. Written as DNA, the CDR3 is TGTGCCAGCCGACAGAATGGGGGGGAGTCGGAGCAGTTCTTC. The chain carries TRBV19 and TRBJ2-1; 7 bases line up with TRBD2. The V segment lost 9 bases and the J segment 10 bases; nucleotides outside the gene matches: 15. The CDR3 length is 14 residues. The germline gives CDR1 LNHDA, CDR2 SQIVND (reference sequence).